These T cell receptor beta chains were read from a single sample in a study of Ad26.COV2.S vaccination and SARS-CoV-2 variants. The data were produced by immunoSEQ multiplex PCR, yet TCRdb's version contains in-frame clones alone and is incomplete. The table lists approximately 400,000 clones, approximately 85% of them singletons. The material was peripheral blood, obtained in a trial of Ad26.COV2.S vaccine versus placebo. These TCRs come from a person between 18 and 65 years old who received the Ad26.COV2.S COVID-19 vaccine or a placebo. Both conserved end residues are part of each CDR3. D genes are given only for firm matches. Size is stated for part of the rows, as once, few or many counts, or as a class when the clone is expanded.

v_gene: TRBV6-4
abundance: NA
j_gene: TRBJ2-7
d_gene: TRBD2
CDR3nt: TGTGCCAGCGGAGGAGGAGCGGGGGTCCACTCCCAACTCTCCTACGAGCAGTACTTC
CDR3aa: CASGGGAGVHSQLSYEQYF

v_gene: TRBV12-5
abundance: NA
j_gene: TRBJ2-1
d_gene: NA
CDR3nt: TGTGCTAGTGGGCCCCCGGGGTGGAACAATGAGCAGTTCTTC
CDR3aa: CASGPPGWNNEQFF

v_gene: TRBV3-1/TRBV3-2
abundance: NA
j_gene: TRBJ1-1
d_gene: TRBD1
CDR3nt: TGTGCCAGCAGCCAGGACAGGGTTGGGTTAAACACTGAAGCTTTCTTT
CDR3aa: CASSQDRVGLNTEAFF

v_gene: TRBV6-2/TRBV6-3
abundance: NA
j_gene: TRBJ2-3
d_gene: NA
CDR3nt: TGTGCCAGCAGTTACTCGAATTTCTACTCTAGCACAGATACGCAGTATTTT
CDR3aa: CASSYSNFYSSTDTQYF

v_gene: TRBV25-1
abundance: once
j_gene: TRBJ1-4
d_gene: NA
CDR3nt: TGTGCCAGCAGTGAATTTCGGGGGATAGCAACTAATGAAAAACTGTTTTTT
CDR3aa: CASSEFRGIATNEKLFF

v_gene: TRBV11-2
abundance: NA
j_gene: TRBJ2-7
d_gene: NA
CDR3nt: TGTGCCAGCAGCTGGGGACGCATCCTCTACGAGCAGTACTTC
CDR3aa: CASSWGRILYEQYF

v_gene: TRBV4-1
abundance: NA
j_gene: TRBJ1-1
d_gene: NA
CDR3nt: TGCGCCAGCAGCCGGGATCCTATGAACACTGAAGCTTTCTTT
CDR3aa: CASSRDPMNTEAFF

v_gene: TRBV7-9
abundance: NA
j_gene: TRBJ2-1
d_gene: NA
CDR3nt: TGTGCCAGCAGCCTGCAGACAGGCTACAATGAGCAGTTCTTC
CDR3aa: CASSLQTGYNEQFF

v_gene: TRBV7-2
abundance: NA
j_gene: TRBJ2-7
d_gene: NA
CDR3nt: TGTGCCAGCAGTTACCTCGGGACTGATCAGTACGAGCAGTACTTC
CDR3aa: CASSYLGTDQYEQYF

v_gene: TRBV18
abundance: NA
j_gene: TRBJ2-1
d_gene: TRBD2
CDR3nt: TGTGCCAGCTCATTAGCGGGAGGGCCTGGGAATGAGCAGTTCTTC
CDR3aa: CASSLAGGPGNEQFF

v_gene: TRBV11-3
abundance: NA
j_gene: TRBJ2-7
d_gene: TRBD1
CDR3nt: TGTGCCAGCAGCCGACAGGGGGACGAGCAGTACTTC
CDR3aa: CASSRQGDEQYF

v_gene: TRBV5-1
abundance: NA
j_gene: TRBJ2-7
d_gene: NA
CDR3nt: TGCGCCAGCAGCGTAGGGCTCCTCTCCTACGAGCAGTACTTC
CDR3aa: CASSVGLLSYEQYF

v_gene: TRBV2
abundance: NA
j_gene: TRBJ1-2
d_gene: NA
CDR3nt: TGTGCCAGCAGTGAACGAAGGGACTCCTATGGCTACACCTTC
CDR3aa: CASSERRDSYGYTF

v_gene: TRBV27
abundance: NA
j_gene: TRBJ2-7
d_gene: NA
CDR3nt: TGTGCCAGCAGCTACACAGGGCTGTACGAGCAGTACTTC
CDR3aa: CASSYTGLYEQYF

v_gene: TRBV6-2/TRBV6-3
abundance: NA
j_gene: TRBJ1-5
d_gene: TRBD1
CDR3nt: TGTGCCAGCAGTAGACAGGGTGGTCAGCCCCAGCATTTT
CDR3aa: CASSRQGGQPQHF

v_gene: TRBV7-7
abundance: NA
j_gene: TRBJ2-3
d_gene: TRBD2
CDR3nt: TGTGCTAGCAGCCCCGCGAAGGCGGGGGGCACAGATACGCAGTATTTT
CDR3aa: CASSPAKAGGTDTQYF

v_gene: TRBV6-5
abundance: few
j_gene: TRBJ2-5
d_gene: NA
CDR3nt: TGTGCCAGCACCAATCCGAATATTGAGACCCAGTACTTC
CDR3aa: CASTNPNIETQYF

v_gene: TRBV3-1/TRBV3-2
abundance: NA
j_gene: TRBJ1-3
d_gene: TRBD1
CDR3nt: TGTGCCAGCAGTATACAGGGGGGCTCTGGAAACACCATATATTTT
CDR3aa: CASSIQGGSGNTIYF

v_gene: TRBV4-3
abundance: NA
j_gene: TRBJ2-2
d_gene: NA
CDR3nt: TGCGCCAGCAGCCAACAGACCCGAGGGACCGGGGAGCTGTTTTTT
CDR3aa: CASSQQTRGTGELFF

v_gene: TRBV7-9
abundance: NA
j_gene: TRBJ2-1
d_gene: NA
CDR3nt: TGTGCCAGCAGCTTCACGGATGAGCAGTTCTTC
CDR3aa: CASSFTDEQFF

v_gene: TRBV2
abundance: NA
j_gene: TRBJ2-3
d_gene: TRBD2
CDR3nt: TGTGCCAGCAACTTTCTGGCGGGAGGGAAAGATACGCAGTATTTT
CDR3aa: CASNFLAGGKDTQYF

v_gene: TRBV11-2
abundance: NA
j_gene: TRBJ1-5
d_gene: NA
CDR3nt: TGTGCCAGCAGCTTAGGAGACAAAAGCAATCAGCCCCAGCATTTT
CDR3aa: CASSLGDKSNQPQHF

v_gene: TRBV6-5
abundance: once
j_gene: TRBJ1-1
d_gene: NA
CDR3nt: TGTGCCAGCAGTTACGAGGCAGCCACTGAAGCTTTCTTT
CDR3aa: CASSYEAATEAFF

v_gene: TRBV7-2
abundance: NA
j_gene: TRBJ2-1
d_gene: NA
CDR3nt: TGTGCCAGCAGCTTAGCGTGGACTAACAGTGGAAAGCAGTTCTTC
CDR3aa: CASSLAWTNSGKQFF

v_gene: TRBV19
abundance: NA
j_gene: TRBJ1-2
d_gene: NA
CDR3nt: TGTGCCAGTAGCCTACCCGGGATTAACTATGGCTACACCTTC
CDR3aa: CASSLPGINYGYTF

v_gene: TRBV12-3/TRBV12-4
abundance: NA
j_gene: TRBJ1-5
d_gene: NA
CDR3nt: TGTGCCAGCAGCCTCTGGGAGGGCCAGCCCCAGCATTTT
CDR3aa: CASSLWEGQPQHF

v_gene: TRBV27
abundance: NA
j_gene: TRBJ2-7
d_gene: TRBD2
CDR3nt: TGTGCCAGCAGTCCCGAGACAGGTAGCGGGAGGAGCGAGCAGTACTTC
CDR3aa: CASSPETGSGRSEQYF

v_gene: TRBV27
abundance: NA
j_gene: TRBJ1-2
d_gene: NA
CDR3nt: TGTGCCAGCAGTAAGGACAGAAATAACTATGGCTACACCTTC
CDR3aa: CASSKDRNNYGYTF

v_gene: TRBV5-1
abundance: NA
j_gene: TRBJ1-2
d_gene: NA
CDR3nt: TGCGCCAGCAGCTTGATGGGCGATGGCTACACCTTC
CDR3aa: CASSLMGDGYTF

v_gene: TRBV24-1
abundance: NA
j_gene: TRBJ2-5
d_gene: NA
CDR3nt: TGTGCCACCAGTGATCGACCCAAGGGGTTCCAAGAGACCCAGTACTTC
CDR3aa: CATSDRPKGFQETQYF

v_gene: TRBV9
abundance: few
j_gene: TRBJ2-2
d_gene: TRBD1
CDR3nt: TGTGCCAGCAGCGGGGCGGGACAGGGGGTATGGAACACCGGGGAGCTGTTTTTT
CDR3aa: CASSGAGQGVWNTGELFF

v_gene: TRBV9
abundance: once
j_gene: TRBJ2-2
d_gene: TRBD2
CDR3nt: TGTGCCAGCAGCGTGTTACTAGCGGGGGGCACCGGGGAGCTGTTTTTT
CDR3aa: CASSVLLAGGTGELFF

v_gene: TRBV3-1/TRBV3-2
abundance: NA
j_gene: TRBJ1-2
d_gene: TRBD1
CDR3nt: TGTGCCAGCAGCTGGAACGCGGACAGGGTTTATGGCTACACCTTC
CDR3aa: CASSWNADRVYGYTF

v_gene: TRBV6-5
abundance: NA
j_gene: TRBJ2-3
d_gene: TRBD2
CDR3nt: TGTGCCAGCAGTCCCGGGACTAGCGGGACAGATACGCAGTATTTT
CDR3aa: CASSPGTSGTDTQYF

v_gene: TRBV3-1/TRBV3-2
abundance: NA
j_gene: TRBJ1-4
d_gene: TRBD1
CDR3nt: TGTGCCAGCAGCTCCCGGGACAGGGGGACTAATGAAAAACTGTTTTTT
CDR3aa: CASSSRDRGTNEKLFF

v_gene: TRBV5-1
abundance: NA
j_gene: TRBJ1-6
d_gene: TRBD1
CDR3nt: TGCGCCAGCAGCTCTTCGGGACAGGGTAATTCACCCCTCCACTTT
CDR3aa: CASSSSGQGNSPLHF

v_gene: TRBV5-1
abundance: NA
j_gene: TRBJ2-6
d_gene: TRBD2
CDR3nt: TGCGCCAGCAGCCCTTTCCCTAGCGGGGGTACTGGGGCCAACGTCCTGACTTTC
CDR3aa: CASSPFPSGGTGANVLTF

v_gene: TRBV10-3
abundance: NA
j_gene: TRBJ2-5
d_gene: TRBD2
CDR3nt: TGTGCCATCAGTGGTGGCGCTAGCGGGCGAGAGACCCAGTACTTC
CDR3aa: CAISGGASGRETQYF